The present T cell receptor beta chain was sequenced within a study of cytomegalovirus exposure and HLA in healthy donors. In the PCR, 60 Vbeta and 13 Jbeta primers were used. In the study's own analysis: It was a later analysis that counted tens of millions of unique TCR beta chains, of which roughly 11 million were shared. TCRdb keeps only in-frame clones here, not all; method: immunoSEQ multiplex PCR. V, J and clone size derive from that table, while D and trimming were established from the DNA sequence. The clone table shows roughly 57,000 clones, with the ten largest holding 12%. Study findings and constraints: Researchers catalogued about 160 TCR beta chains as cytomegalovirus-associated.

Points on this clone: Its antigen is unidentified.

The CDR3 is 14 residues long. V was cut by 7 bases and J by 4 bases, with 13 bases left in between. Germline-derived CDR1 and CDR2 are LNHDA and SQIVND (reference sequence). The chain carries TRBV19 and TRBJ1-4; tentative D call: TRBD1 (5 bases). Material: PBMCs. This TCR derives from a young man in good health and CMV-seropositive. In DNA, the CDR3 is TGTGCCAGTACCTCATCGGGGGGTAATGAAAAACTGTTTTTT. As protein: CASTSSGGNEKLFF.